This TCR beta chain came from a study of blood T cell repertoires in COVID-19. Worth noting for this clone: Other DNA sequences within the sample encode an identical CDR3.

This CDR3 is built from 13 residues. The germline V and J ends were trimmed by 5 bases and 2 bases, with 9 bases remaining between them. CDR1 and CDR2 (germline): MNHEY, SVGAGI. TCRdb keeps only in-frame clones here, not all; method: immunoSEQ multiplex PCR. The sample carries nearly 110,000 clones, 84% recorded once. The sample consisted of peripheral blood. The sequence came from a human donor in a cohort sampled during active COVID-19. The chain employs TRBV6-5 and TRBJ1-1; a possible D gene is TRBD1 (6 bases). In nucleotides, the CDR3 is TGTGCCAGCAGTCTACAGGGTAACACTGAAGCTTTCTTT. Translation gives CASSLQGNTEAFF.